This TCR beta chain was captured in a study of blood T cell repertoires in COVID-19. Study-level background: Samples taken during acute and convalescent COVID-19 were collected in the United States, Italy and Spain. PBMCs, B-cell-depleted T cells, or T cells were the source of the cDNA or gDNA that made up the material.

The protocol was immunoSEQ multiplex PCR, while the TCRdb copy is restricted to in-frame clones and leaves out a portion. The data contain around 240,000 clones, around 86% of them singletons. Participants were aged roughly 18 to 89 years from roughly 25 US areas. This CDR3 comprises 14 residues. V gave up 0 bases and J gave up 2 bases, with 8 bases separating them. Germline CDR1 SGDLS, CDR2 YYNGEE. The V call is TRBV9, the J call TRBJ1-1; no reliable D call. This sequence originates from a woman aged 50 to 60 who had recovered from COVID-19. Sequenced sample: PBMCs or T cells enriched from blood (not recorded which). CDR3 sequence reads: CASSVAVGNTEAFF. The CDR3 nucleotides read TGTGCCAGCAGCGTAGCTGTGGGCAACACTGAAGCTTTCTTT.